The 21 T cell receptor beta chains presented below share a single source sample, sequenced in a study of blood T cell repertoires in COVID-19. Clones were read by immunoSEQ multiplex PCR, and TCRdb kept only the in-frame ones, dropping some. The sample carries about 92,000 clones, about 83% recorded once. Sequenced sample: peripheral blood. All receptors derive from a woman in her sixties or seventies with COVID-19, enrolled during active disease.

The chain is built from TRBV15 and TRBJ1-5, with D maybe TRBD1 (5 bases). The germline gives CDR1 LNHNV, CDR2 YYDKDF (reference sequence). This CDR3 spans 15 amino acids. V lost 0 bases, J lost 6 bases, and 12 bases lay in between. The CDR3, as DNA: TGTGCCACCAGCAGAGATCAGGGATCGGGTCAGCCCCAGCATTTT. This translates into CATSRDQGSGQPQHF.

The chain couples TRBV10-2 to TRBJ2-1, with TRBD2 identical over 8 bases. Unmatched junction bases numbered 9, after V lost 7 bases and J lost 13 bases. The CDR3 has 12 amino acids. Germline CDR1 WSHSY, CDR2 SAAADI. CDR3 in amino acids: CASIALSGEQFF. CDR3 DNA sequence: TGCGCCAGCATCGCCCTTAGCGGGGAACAGTTCTTC.

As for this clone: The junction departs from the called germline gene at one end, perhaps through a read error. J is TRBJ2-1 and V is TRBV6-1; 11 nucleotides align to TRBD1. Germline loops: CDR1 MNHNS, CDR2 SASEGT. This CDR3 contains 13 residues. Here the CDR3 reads CASSEDRGPFCIF. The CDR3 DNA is TGTGCCAGCAGTGAGGACAGGGGGCCCTTTTGTATCTTC.

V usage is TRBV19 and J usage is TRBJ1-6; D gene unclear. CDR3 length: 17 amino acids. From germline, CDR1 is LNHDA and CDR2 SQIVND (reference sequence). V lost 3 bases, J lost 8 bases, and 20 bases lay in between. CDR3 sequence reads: CASSIHMGGLTDSPLHF. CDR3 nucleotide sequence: TGTGCCAGTAGTATCCACATGGGAGGTTTGACCGATTCACCCCTCCACTTT.

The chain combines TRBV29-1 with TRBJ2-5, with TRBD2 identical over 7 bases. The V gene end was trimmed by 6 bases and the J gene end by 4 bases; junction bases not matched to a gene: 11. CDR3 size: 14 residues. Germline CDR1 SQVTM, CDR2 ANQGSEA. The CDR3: CSVGGPVNRETQYF. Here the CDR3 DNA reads TGCAGCGTGGGAGGGCCGGTAAATCGAGAGACCCAGTACTTC.

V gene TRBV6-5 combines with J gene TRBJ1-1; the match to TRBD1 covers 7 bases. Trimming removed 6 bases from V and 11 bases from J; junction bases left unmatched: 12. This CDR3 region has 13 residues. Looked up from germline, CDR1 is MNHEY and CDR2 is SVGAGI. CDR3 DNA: TGTGCCAGCAGCCGCGAGAGGGGGCGAGGGGCTTTCTTT. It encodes CASSRERGRGAFF.

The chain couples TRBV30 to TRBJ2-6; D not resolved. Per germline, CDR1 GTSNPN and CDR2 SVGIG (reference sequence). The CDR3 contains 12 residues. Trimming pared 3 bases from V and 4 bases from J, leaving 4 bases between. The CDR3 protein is CAWRSGANVLTF. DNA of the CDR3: TGTGCCTGGAGATCAGGGGCCAACGTCCTGACTTTC.

CDR3 amino acids: CASSLEWDRGYEQYF. CDR3 coding DNA: TGTGCCAGCAGCTTGGAGTGGGACAGGGGTTACGAGCAGTACTTC. The chain is built from TRBV5-5 and TRBJ2-7; TRBD1 matches at 10 bases. The CDR3 has 15 residues. V lost 0 bases, J lost 4 bases, and 4 bases stayed unmatched. CDR1 and CDR2 from the germline V gene are SGHKS and YYEKEE (reference sequence).

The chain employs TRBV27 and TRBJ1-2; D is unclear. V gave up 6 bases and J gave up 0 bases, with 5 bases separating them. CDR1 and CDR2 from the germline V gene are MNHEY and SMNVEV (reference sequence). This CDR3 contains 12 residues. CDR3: CASRGANYGYTF. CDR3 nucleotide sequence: TGTGCCAGCAGGGGAGCTAACTATGGCTACACCTTC.

The DNA of the CDR3 is TGTGCCAGCAGTTGGGACAGGGACTATGGCTACACCTTC. As protein: CASSWDRDYGYTF. This chain links TRBV28 with TRBJ1-2; the match to TRBD1 covers 9 bases. Germline V gene lookup returns CDR1 MDHEN and CDR2 SYDVKM. The CDR3 covers 13 residues. J was trimmed by 3 bases and V by 4 bases; bases with no gene match: 0.

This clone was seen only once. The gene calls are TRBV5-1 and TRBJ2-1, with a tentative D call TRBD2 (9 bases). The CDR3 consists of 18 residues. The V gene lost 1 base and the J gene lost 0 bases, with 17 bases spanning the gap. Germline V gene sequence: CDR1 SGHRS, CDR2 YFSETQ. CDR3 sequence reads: CASSLRQGRGGSYNEQFF. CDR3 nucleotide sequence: TGCGCCAGCAGCTTGAGACAGGGGCGGGGGGGCTCCTACAATGAGCAGTTCTTC.

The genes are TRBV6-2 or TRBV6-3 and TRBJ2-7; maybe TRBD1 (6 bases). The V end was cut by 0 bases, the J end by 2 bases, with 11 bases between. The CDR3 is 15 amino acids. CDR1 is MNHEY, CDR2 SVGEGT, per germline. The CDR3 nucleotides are TGTGCCAGCAGTTACTCCCAGGGGTCTACCTACGAGCAGTACTTC. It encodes CASSYSQGSTYEQYF.

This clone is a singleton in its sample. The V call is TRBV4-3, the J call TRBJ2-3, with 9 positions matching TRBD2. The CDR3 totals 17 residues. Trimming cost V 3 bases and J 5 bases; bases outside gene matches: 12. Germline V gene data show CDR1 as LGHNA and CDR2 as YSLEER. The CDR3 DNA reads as TGCGCCAGCAGCCATGCCTGGCGGGGGGGGCCGAAAGATACGCAGTATTTT. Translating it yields CASSHAWRGGPKDTQYF.

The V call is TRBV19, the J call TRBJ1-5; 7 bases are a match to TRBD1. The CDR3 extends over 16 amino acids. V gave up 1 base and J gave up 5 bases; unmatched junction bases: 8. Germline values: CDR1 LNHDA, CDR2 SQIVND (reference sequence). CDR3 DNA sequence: TGTGCCAGTAGTATAGCTTCGACAGGGCTCTATCAGCCCCAGCATTTT. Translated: CASSIASTGLYQPQHF.

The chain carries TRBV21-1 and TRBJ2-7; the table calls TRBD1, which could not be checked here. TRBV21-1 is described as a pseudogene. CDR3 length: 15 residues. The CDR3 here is CASRKPGQGFSEQYF. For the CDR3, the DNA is TGTGCCAGCAGGAAACCGGGACAGGGTTTTAGCGAGCAGTACTTC.

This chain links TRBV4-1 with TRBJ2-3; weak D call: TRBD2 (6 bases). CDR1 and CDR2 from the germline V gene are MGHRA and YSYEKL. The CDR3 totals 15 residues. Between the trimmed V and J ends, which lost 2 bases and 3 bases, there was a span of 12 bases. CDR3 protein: CASSQWGDRTDTQYF. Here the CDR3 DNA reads TGCGCCAGCAGCCAATGGGGGGACCGGACAGATACGCAGTATTTT.

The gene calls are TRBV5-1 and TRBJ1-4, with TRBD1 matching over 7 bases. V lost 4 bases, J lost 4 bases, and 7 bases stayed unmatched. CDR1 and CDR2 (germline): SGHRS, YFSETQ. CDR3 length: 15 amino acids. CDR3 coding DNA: TGCGCCAGCAGCAGCCGGGACAGACGTAATGAAAAACTGTTTTTT. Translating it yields CASSSRDRRNEKLFF.

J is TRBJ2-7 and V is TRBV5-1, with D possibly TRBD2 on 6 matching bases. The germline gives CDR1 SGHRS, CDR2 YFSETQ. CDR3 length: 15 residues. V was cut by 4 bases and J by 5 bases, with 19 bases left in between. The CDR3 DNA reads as TGCGCCAGCAGCGCGGGGTCGGACAAATCCCACGAGCAGTACTTC. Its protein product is CASSAGSDKSHEQYF.

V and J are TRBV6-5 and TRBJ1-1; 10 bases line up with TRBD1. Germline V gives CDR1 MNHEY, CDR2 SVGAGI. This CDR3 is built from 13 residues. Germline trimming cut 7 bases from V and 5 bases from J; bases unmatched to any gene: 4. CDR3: CASKDRGRTEAFF. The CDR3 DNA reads TGTGCCAGCAAAGACAGGGGGCGGACTGAAGCTTTCTTT.

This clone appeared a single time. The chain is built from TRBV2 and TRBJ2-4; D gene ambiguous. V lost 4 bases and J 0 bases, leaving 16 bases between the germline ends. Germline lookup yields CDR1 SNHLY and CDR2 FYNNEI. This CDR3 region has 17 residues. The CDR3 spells CASSVAPGRLAKNIQYF. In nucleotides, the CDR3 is TGTGCCAGCAGTGTTGCCCCAGGTAGGCTAGCCAAAAACATTCAGTACTTC.

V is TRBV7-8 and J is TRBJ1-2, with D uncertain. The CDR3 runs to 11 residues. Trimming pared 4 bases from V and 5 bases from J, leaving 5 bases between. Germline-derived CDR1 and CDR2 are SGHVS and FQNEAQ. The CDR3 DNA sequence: TGTGCCAGCAGCTCAGGATATGGCTACACCTTC. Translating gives CASSSGYGYTF.